This entry concerns a single TCR beta chain. These data belong to a study of blood T cell repertoires in COVID-19. Study-wide context: Acute and convalescent COVID-19 specimens originated in the United States, Italy and Spain. Sample material is recorded as cDNA or gDNA derived from T cells, B-cell-depleted T cells, or PBMCs.

In the study's own analysis: It was from reference gene primer amplification that nucleated cell counts were estimated. Method: immunoSEQ multiplex PCR; TCRdb's copy keeps in-frame clones and lacks some. V, J and clone size are those of that table, while D and trimming were read from the DNA. Among about 160,000 clones listed, about 86% were seen once. The receptor was derived from a woman aged 80 or over with acute or convalescent COVID-19. The sample consisted of peripheral blood.

CDR3 region: CASSPGLAGAADTQYF. The CDR3 DNA reads TGCGCCAGCAGCCCGGGACTAGCAGGGGCGGCAGATACGCAGTATTTT. This chain connects TRBV5-1 to TRBJ2-3; 9 nucleotides align to TRBD2. Losses at the gene ends were 4 bases for V and 4 bases for J; bases not matched to a gene: 10. CDR3 length: 16 amino acids. Germline loops: CDR1 SGHRS, CDR2 YFSETQ.